A single sample gave rise to the 8 T cell receptor beta chains below, sequenced in a study of blood T cell repertoires in COVID-19. Sequencing used immunoSEQ multiplex PCR; TCRdb keeps in-frame clones, though not all of them. The sample lists over 50,000 clones, 80% to 90% occurring once. Sequencing was performed on peripheral blood. The source of these receptors is a human donor in a cohort sampled during active COVID-19.

The chain combines TRBV7-9 with TRBJ1-2; 8 positions match TRBD1. V was clipped by 2 bases and J by 6 bases; unmatched bases: 5. Germline values: CDR1 SEHNR, CDR2 FQNEAQ (reference sequence). This CDR3 has 14 residues. This CDR3 reads CASSLQGAKNGYTF. DNA of the CDR3: TGTGCCAGCAGCTTACAGGGGGCTAAGAATGGCTACACCTTC.

The chain employs TRBV6-6 and TRBJ2-1; tentatively, D is TRBD2 (5 bases). Trimming took off 0 bases at V and 5 bases at J, with 5 bases between the two ends. The germline CDR1 and CDR2 sequences are MNHNY and SVGAGI (reference sequence). This CDR3 has 13 residues. CDR3 bases: TGTGCCAGCAGTTACTCCGGGAACAATGAGCAGTTCTTC. Its protein is CASSYSGNNEQFF.

The CDR3 DNA reads TGCGCCAGCAGCATTACGGGTACGAATGAAAAACTGTTTTTT. Translated, it gives CASSITGTNEKLFF. The J gene is TRBJ1-4, the V gene TRBV5-1; D is undetermined. V was trimmed by 4 bases and J by 5 bases, leaving 12 bases between them. From germline, CDR1 is SGHRS and CDR2 YFSETQ. CDR3 length: 14 amino acids.

The genes are TRBV3-1 (or the pseudogene TRBV3-2) and TRBJ2-5; the match to TRBD2 covers 8 bases. This CDR3 has 17 residues. V dropped 2 bases and J dropped 5; count of bases not matched to a gene: 13. CDR1 LGHDT and CDR2 YNNKEL come from the germline V gene (reference sequence). The CDR3 loop is CASSQKPGGRGSETQYF. The CDR3 nucleotides are TGTGCCAGCAGCCAAAAGCCGGGAGGGAGAGGGAGTGAGACCCAGTACTTC.

This chain's CDR3 is CASSEQNSRFEAFF. The CDR3 region has the DNA TGTGCCAGCAGTGAACAGAACTCTAGATTTGAAGCTTTCTTT. The J gene is TRBJ1-1, the V gene TRBV6-1; D ambiguous. This CDR3 has 14 residues. Germline values: CDR1 MNHNS, CDR2 SASEGT. V was cut by 2 bases and J by 7 bases, with 14 bases left in between.

The J gene is TRBJ2-7, the V gene TRBV3-1 (or the pseudogene TRBV3-2); TRBD2 agrees at 7 bases. The V segment lost 4 bases and the J segment 4 bases; nucleotides outside the gene matches: 10. Looked up from germline, CDR1 is LGHDT and CDR2 is YNNKEL (reference sequence). This CDR3 comprises 15 residues. The CDR3 region has the DNA TGTGCCAGCAGCCCCCCATGGGGGAGGGCATACGAGCAGTACTTC. Its translation is CASSPPWGRAYEQYF.

This chain connects TRBV7-6 to TRBJ1-3; TRBD1 aligns across 7 bases. The ends lost 2 bases at V and 4 bases at J; junction bases unmatched: 8. Germline-derived CDR1 and CDR2 are SGHVS and FNYEAQ. The CDR3 is 16 amino acids. CDR3 residues: CASSLFGRGSGNTIYF. The CDR3 nucleotides read TGTGCCAGCAGCTTATTTGGCAGGGGGAGCGGAAACACCATATATTTT.

V gene TRBV7-9 combines with J gene TRBJ1-1; D is perhaps TRBD1 (5 bases). The CDR3 length is 14 residues. Germline V gives CDR1 SEHNR, CDR2 FQNEAQ (reference sequence). The V end was cut by 3 bases, the J end by 1 base, with 9 bases between. The CDR3 bases are TGTGCCAGCAGCTTGGGGCAGGGGAACACTGAAGCTTTCTTT. This translates into CASSLGQGNTEAFF.